These 10 T cell receptor beta chains were sequenced from one sample in a study of tumor and adjacent non-tumor tissue in lung cancer. RNA was extracted from bulk tissue without any cell sorting. This non-tumor lung sample came from over 3 cm beyond the tumor edge. The library came from three nested PCR rounds adapted from ARM-PCR protocols. MiXCR, applied by TCRdb to the multiplex PCR reads, yields one record per CDR3 protein. The table includes about 60,000 distinct CDR3 sequences, around 61% detected once. The sequencing sample was made of distant non-tumor lung tissue. The receptors shown here come from a man aged 65 to 85 with non-small cell lung cancer.

This clonotype has at least ten counts. V usage is TRBV12-3 or TRBV12-4 and J usage is TRBJ2-2; D remains ambiguous. With 6 bases removed from V and 0 bases from J, the gap between germline ends came to 14 bases. The CDR3 totals 16 residues. Here the CDR3 reads CASSQRSSPNTGELFF. DNA of the CDR3: TGTGCCAGCAGCCAAAGGTCCAGCCCGAACACCGGGGAGCTGTTTTTT.

Comment on this clonotype: One base away lies a much larger clone, so this may be a sequencing read error. The gene calls are TRBV6-5 and TRBJ2-7, with TRBD1 matching 8 bases. This CDR3 has 15 amino acids. From germline, CDR1 is MNHEY and CDR2 SVGAGI. CDR3 DNA: TGTGCCAGCAGTTACGGACAGGGCGACTCCTACGTGCAGTACTTC. Its translation: CASSYGQGDSYVQYF.

This clonotype turned up a few times. A clone one base away is much larger, so this may be a read error. J is TRBJ1-6 and V is TRBV6-6; D unclear. This CDR3 contains 11 residues. Germline CDR1 and CDR2: MNHNY and SVGAGI (reference sequence). The CDR3 DNA follows: TGTGCCGGCAGTAGTCATTCACCCCTCCACTTT. Translation gives CAGSSHSPLHF.

A word on this clonotype: This may be a read error, as it is one base from a much larger clone. The J gene is TRBJ2-3, the V gene TRBV5-1, with TRBD1 as a possible D gene (6 bases). V was clipped by 2 bases and J by 4 bases, with 14 bases between them. CDR1 and CDR2 from the germline V gene are SGHRS and YFSETQ. This CDR3 has 15 residues. DNA of the CDR3: TGCGCCAGCAGCTTCCCGGACAGTGGGGCAGATACGCAGTATTTT. This sequence encodes CASSFPDSGADTQYF.

Concerning this clonotype itself: A junction boundary mismatches the germline segment, possibly from a read error. V gene TRBV11-2 combines with J gene TRBJ1-2; 9 nucleotides agree with TRBD1. CDR1 and CDR2 (germline): SGHAT, FQNNGV. The CDR3 totals 18 residues. For the CDR3, the DNA is TGTACCAGCAGCTCTGGGCCCATAGAACAGGGGGCGAACTATGGCTACACCTTC. Translated, it gives CTSSSGPIEQGANYGYTF.

With regard to this clonotype: A clone one base away is much larger, so this may be a read error. The CDR3 region is CASRQRQPYEQYF. CDR3 sequence (DNA): TGTGCCAGCAGACAGAGACAACCCTACGAGCAGTACTTC. J is TRBJ2-7 and V is TRBV28; no clear D. The CDR3 loop spans 13 amino acids. Germline V lookup: CDR1 MDHEN, CDR2 SYDVKM. V lost 6 bases and J 2 bases, leaving 11 bases between the germline ends.

This clonotype occurred many times. V gene TRBV4-2 combines with J gene TRBJ1-3; D unresolved. The CDR3 extends over 18 amino acids. Trimming left V 3 bases short and J 0 bases short, with 18 bases between. Germline V gene sequence: CDR1 LGHNA, CDR2 YNFKEQ. The CDR3 loop reads CASSHSLLGFSSGNTIYF. The CDR3 nucleotides are TGTGCCAGCAGCCATTCCCTCCTGGGGTTTTCCTCTGGAAACACCATATATTTT.

Comments on this clonotype: A much larger clone is a single base away; this may be a read error. The chain uses TRBV29-1 and TRBJ2-1, with TRBD1 matching over 7 bases. Germline CDR1 reads SQVTM; CDR2 reads ANQGSEA. This CDR3 region has 12 residues. The CDR3 loop is CSVGGSYNGQFF. The CDR3 DNA reads TGCAGCGTAGGGGGCTCCTACAATGGGCAGTTCTTC.

A word on this clonotype: A much larger clone lies a single base off, so this may be a read error. The chain has TRBV14 and TRBJ2-1; weak D call: TRBD2 (6 bases). The CDR3 has 16 residues. The V gene's germline CDR1 is SGHDN and CDR2 FVKESK. V was clipped by 0 bases and J by 1 base, with 10 bases between them. This CDR3 reads CASSQDVGGSYNEQFF. CDR3 DNA: TGTGCCAGCAGCCAAGATGTGGGGGGTTCCTACAATGAGCAGTTCTTC.

This clonotype was recorded many times. V is TRBV6-1 and J is TRBJ1-2, with D perhaps TRBD1 (6 bases). Trimming left V 2 bases short and J 0 bases short, with 7 bases between. This CDR3 is 14 amino acids long. Looked up from germline, CDR1 is MNHNS and CDR2 is SASEGT. For the CDR3, the DNA is TGTGCCAGCAGTGAATGGGGGCCTAACTATGGCTACACCTTC. Amino acid sequence: CASSEWGPNYGYTF.